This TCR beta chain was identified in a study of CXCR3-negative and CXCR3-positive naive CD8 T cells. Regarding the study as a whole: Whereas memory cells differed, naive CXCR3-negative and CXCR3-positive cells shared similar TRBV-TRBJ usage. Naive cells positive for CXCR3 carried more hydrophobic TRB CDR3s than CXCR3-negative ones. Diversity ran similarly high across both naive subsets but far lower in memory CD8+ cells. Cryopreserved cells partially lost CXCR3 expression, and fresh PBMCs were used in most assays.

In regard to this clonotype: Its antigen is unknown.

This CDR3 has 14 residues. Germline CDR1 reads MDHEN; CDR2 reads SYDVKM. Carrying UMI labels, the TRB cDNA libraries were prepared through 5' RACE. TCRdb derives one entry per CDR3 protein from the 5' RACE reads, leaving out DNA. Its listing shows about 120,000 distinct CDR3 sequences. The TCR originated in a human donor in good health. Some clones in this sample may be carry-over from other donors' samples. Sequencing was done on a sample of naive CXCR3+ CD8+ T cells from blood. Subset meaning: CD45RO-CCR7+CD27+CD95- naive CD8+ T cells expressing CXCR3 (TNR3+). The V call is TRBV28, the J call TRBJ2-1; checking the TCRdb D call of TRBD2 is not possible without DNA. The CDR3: CASSRTRHYNEQFF.